One sample yielded the 21 T cell receptor beta chains listed below, sequenced in a study of cytomegalovirus exposure and HLA in healthy donors. Data came from immunoSEQ multiplex PCR; TCRdb stores just in-frame clones and leaves some out. Of about 150,000 clones listed, approximately 90% are singletons. Sequences were obtained from PBMCs. The receptor source for this set is a man younger than 30 in good health and CMV-seronegative.

The J gene is TRBJ1-4, the V gene TRBV5-1; D may be TRBD1 (5 bases). The ends were cut back, 5 bases at V and 4 bases at J, with 12 bases in the middle. The CDR3 has 14 amino acids. CDR1 is SGHRS and CDR2 is YFSETQ in the germline V gene. This chain's CDR3 is CASRGAGGNEKLFF. CDR3 bases: TGCGCCAGCAGAGGTGCCGGGGGTAATGAAAAACTGTTTTTT.

This chain connects TRBV5-1 to TRBJ1-1; TRBD1 matches 7 bases. The CDR3 is 15 amino acids. Germline assignment: CDR1 SGHRS and CDR2 YFSETQ. The V segment lost 5 bases and the J segment 5 bases; nucleotides outside the gene matches: 12. The CDR3 DNA follows: TGCGCCAGCAGTTACAGGGGTATCGGTGTGACTGAAGCTTTCTTT. Amino acids: CASSYRGIGVTEAFF.

This sequence joins TRBV27 and TRBJ1-2; D gene uncertain. Germline CDR1 is MNHEY and CDR2 is SMNVEV (reference sequence). This CDR3 is 15 amino acids long. V lost 5 bases, J lost 4 bases, and 17 bases lay in between. In DNA, the CDR3 is TGTGCCAGCAGTCCCGGCCCCCTTCTAGGCTATGGCTACACCTTC. It yields the protein CASSPGPLLGYGYTF.

CDR3 protein: CASNRNSGGEKLFF. The CDR3 bases are TGTGCCAGCAACCGCAACAGTGGTGGTGAAAAACTGTTTTTT. The V gene is TRBV6-1, the J gene TRBJ1-4; D is ambiguous. Deletions cut 7 bases from V and 7 bases from J, with 16 bases between. Germline assignment: CDR1 MNHNS and CDR2 SASEGT. The CDR3 runs 14 residues.

The chain has TRBV30 and TRBJ1-1; the D gene is possibly TRBD1 (6 bases). Germline V gene data show CDR1 as GTSNPN and CDR2 as SVGIG (reference sequence). The CDR3 extends over 12 amino acids. Deletions cut 5 bases from V and 5 bases from J, with 12 bases between. CDR3 residues: CAWATGRTEAFF. CDR3 DNA: TGTGCCTGGGCGACAGGAAGAACTGAAGCTTTCTTT.

In nucleotides, the CDR3 is TGTGCCAGCGGGGACAGGGGGCAAGTTCAGCCCCAGCATTTT. Translated, it gives CASGDRGQVQPQHF. The chain links TRBV7-8 to TRBJ1-5, with 12 positions matching TRBD1. Germline-derived CDR1 and CDR2 are SGHVS and FQNEAQ. The CDR3 runs to 14 residues. The V segment lost 8 bases and the J segment 6 bases; nucleotides outside the gene matches: 5. Full variable domain (outside the CDR3, taken from reference TRBV7-8 and TRBJ1-5): GAGVSQSPRYKVAKRGQDVALRCDPISGHVSLFWYQQALGQGPEFLTYFQNEAQLDKSGLPSDRFFAERPEGSVSTLKIQRTQQEDSAVYLCASGDRGQVQPQHFGDGTRLSIL.

This chain links TRBV6-5 with TRBJ1-5, with 11 bases fitting TRBD1. The CDR3 runs to 15 residues. J lost 4 bases, V lost 7 bases, and 6 bases had no gene match. Germline CDR1 and CDR2: MNHEY and SVGAGI. For the CDR3, the DNA is TGTGCCAGCACTGGGACAGGGGGGAGGAATCAGCCCCAGCATTTT. Translation: CASTGTGGRNQPQHF.

The gene calls are TRBV6-6 and TRBJ2-3; 8 bases fit TRBD2. V gave up 4 bases and J gave up 2 bases; unmatched junction bases: 5. The germline gives CDR1 MNHNY, CDR2 SVGAGI (reference sequence). This CDR3 is built from 15 residues. CDR3 bases: TGTGCCAGCAGTTGGGACGGGAGGGCCACAGATACGCAGTATTTT. Translating it yields CASSWDGRATDTQYF.

This chain links TRBV5-4 with TRBJ2-1; TRBD2 might be the D (6 bases). There are 12 residues in the CDR3. The V end lost 6 bases, the J end lost 7 bases, and 11 bases lay between the germline ends. Germline V gives CDR1 SGHNT, CDR2 YYREEE (reference sequence). This chain's CDR3 is CASNQEGNEQFF. CDR3 bases: TGTGCCAGCAACCAGGAGGGTAATGAGCAGTTCTTC.

V is TRBV10-3 and J is TRBJ2-3; tentatively, D is TRBD2 (5 bases). Germline CDR1 ENHRY, CDR2 SYGVKD. The CDR3 is 14 residues long. V lost 6 bases and J lost 2, with 12 bases in between. The CDR3 reads CAIRRGIDTDTQYF. CDR3 DNA sequence: TGTGCCATCAGGAGAGGGATTGACACAGATACGCAGTATTTT.

The V and J genes are TRBV18 and TRBJ2-3; TRBD2 matches at 9 bases. This CDR3 has 15 residues. The germline V gene has CDR1 KGHSH and CDR2 LQKENI. After removal of 3 bases from V and 3 bases from J, the junction contained 4 bases not matched to a gene. Here the CDR3 reads CASSPVSGRTDTQYF. As DNA, the CDR3 is TGTGCCAGCTCACCGGTTAGCGGGAGAACAGATACGCAGTATTTT. Looking up the rest from reference TRBV18 and TRBJ2-3 gives the full variable domain: NAGVMQNPRHLVRRRGQEARLRCSPMKGHSHVYWYRQLPEEGLKFMVYLQKENIIDESGMPKERFSAEFPKEGPSILRIQQVVRGDSAAYFCASSPVSGRTDTQYFGPGTRLTVL.

V is TRBV11-3 and J is TRBJ2-2, with D hard to call. Germline CDR1 is SGHNT and CDR2 is YENEEA. Trimming removed 1 base at V and 0 bases at J, with 9 bases between. The CDR3 has 16 amino acids. The CDR3, as DNA: TGTGCCAGCAGCTTAGGTCCAGGCGCGAACACCGGGGAGCTGTTTTTT. Protein product: CASSLGPGANTGELFF. The whole variable domain, remainder taken from reference TRBV11-3 and TRBJ2-2, is EAGVVQSPRYKIIEKKQPVAFWCNPISGHNTLYWYLQNLGQGPELLIRYENEEAVDDSQLPKDRFSAERLKGVDSTLKIQPAELGDSAVYLCASSLGPGANTGELFFGEGSRLTVL.

This chain connects TRBV9 to TRBJ1-2; TRBD1 agrees at 10 bases. The V gene's germline CDR1 is SGDLS and CDR2 YYNGEE. The CDR3 runs 16 residues. After removal of 3 bases from V and 1 base from J, the junction contained 6 bases not matched to a gene. Here the CDR3 reads CASSAPGQGINYGYTF. The CDR3 DNA follows: TGTGCCAGCAGCGCCCCGGGACAGGGGATTAACTATGGCTACACCTTC.

This clone was seen only a few times. V and J are TRBV6-5 and TRBJ1-2; unclear D gene. The CDR3 sequence is 14 residues long. CDR1 and CDR2 from the germline V gene are MNHEY and SVGAGI. V gave up 6 bases and J gave up 2 bases, with 13 bases separating them. Written as DNA, the CDR3 is TGTGCCAGCAGGCGGCCTTCGGGGAACTATGGCTACACCTTC. The encoded protein is CASRRPSGNYGYTF.

This clone showed up just once. The gene calls are TRBV7-9 and TRBJ2-5, with D perhaps TRBD1 (5 bases). V lost 1 base and J lost 3, with 12 bases in between. The V gene's germline CDR1 is SEHNR and CDR2 FQNEAQ (reference sequence). The CDR3 sequence is 15 residues long. The CDR3 spells CASSLGWGSEETQYF. The CDR3 bases are TGTGCCAGCAGCTTAGGTTGGGGCTCTGAAGAGACCCAGTACTTC.

The J gene is TRBJ2-6, the V gene TRBV13, with 10 bases identical to TRBD1. Trimming took 5 bases from V and 1 from J; bases not matched to a gene: 11. Germline assignment: CDR1 PRHDT and CDR2 FYEKMQ (reference sequence). The CDR3 runs 19 residues. The CDR3 here is CASSAPTPGQGSGANVLTF. The CDR3 DNA sequence: TGTGCCAGCAGCGCTCCGACCCCGGGACAGGGGTCTGGGGCCAACGTCCTGACTTTC.

The V and J genes are TRBV19 and TRBJ1-2; D not resolved. The CDR3 consists of 13 residues. V lost 5 bases, J lost 6 bases, and 13 bases lay in between. Germline V gene lookup returns CDR1 LNHDA and CDR2 SQIVND (reference sequence). The CDR3 DNA sequence: TGTGCCAGTAGTTTAGCGGTAATGGATGGCTACACCTTC. Encoded protein: CASSLAVMDGYTF.

The chain combines TRBV7-3 with TRBJ1-1; 8 bases line up with TRBD1. The V and J ends lost 5 bases and 5 bases, in that order; junction bases with no gene match: 10. This CDR3 region has 15 residues. Germline loops: CDR1 SGHTA, CDR2 FQGTGA. The CDR3 coding sequence is TGTGCCAGCAGCGCCCAGACAGGGGTTGGGACTGAAGCTTTCTTT. Residues: CASSAQTGVGTEAFF.

The chain joins TRBV29-1 to TRBJ2-5, with D possibly matching TRBD2 (5 bases). This CDR3 region has 14 residues. The V end was cut by 1 base, the J end by 5 bases, with 14 bases between. The germline V gene has CDR1 SQVTM and CDR2 ANQGSEA. The CDR3 DNA reads as TGCAGCGTTGAAGCCGGGGTCGGCTGGGAGACCCAGTACTTC. This encodes CSVEAGVGWETQYF. Full variable domain (remainder filled in from reference TRBV29-1 and TRBJ2-5): SAVISQKPSRDICQRGTSLTIQCQVDSQVTMMFWYRQQPGQSLTLIATANQGSEATYESGFVIDKFPISRPNLTFSTLTVSNMSPEDSSIYLCSVEAGVGWETQYFGPGTRLLVL.

This sequence joins TRBV7-6 and TRBJ1-5; D uncertain. The CDR3 length is 14 residues. With 5 bases removed from V and 1 base from J, the gap between germline ends came to 9 bases. Germline values: CDR1 SGHVS, CDR2 FNYEAQ. The CDR3, as DNA: TGTGCCAGCAGCCAAGAGGCCAGCAATCAGCCCCAGCATTTT. Its translation: CASSQEASNQPQHF.

The chain uses TRBV7-3 and TRBJ2-1; 10 bases line up with TRBD2. The CDR3 loop spans 16 amino acids. Looked up from germline, CDR1 is SGHTA and CDR2 is FQGTGA. V shed 4 bases and J 2 bases; nucleotides not matched to a gene: 5. For the CDR3, the DNA is TGTGCCAGCAGCTATCCCGGGACTAGCGCCTACAATGAGCAGTTCTTC. Amino acids: CASSYPGTSAYNEQFF. The full variable domain, in which reference TRBV7-3 and TRBJ2-1 provide the parts outside the CDR3, is GAGVSQTPSNKVTEKGKYVELRCDPISGHTALYWYRQSLGQGPEFLIYFQGTGAADDSGLPNDRFFAVRPEGSVSTLKIQRTERGDSAVYLCASSYPGTSAYNEQFFGPGTRLTVL.